Below are 21 T cell receptor beta chains sequenced from a single sample in a study of T cell repertoires in cytomegalovirus infection. One entry per CDR3 protein results from TCRdb running MiXCR on the reads. This sample yields about 150,000 distinct CDR3 sequences, of which around 20% are seen a single time; approximately 11% belongs to the top ten. The sequencing sample was made of PBMCs. Receptor source: a human donor in good health (CMV status not recorded). Some clones in this sample may be carry-over from other donors' samples.

This chain uses TRBV6-2 or TRBV6-3 with TRBJ2-7, with D hard to call. CDR3 length equals 14 residues. Germline V CDR1 and CDR2: MNHEY, SVGEGT. Between the trimmed V and J ends, which lost 0 bases and 4 bases, there was a span of 10 bases. CDR3 nucleotides: TGTGCCAGCAGTTACTCTGTGGGTAGGTACGAGCAGTACTTC. Translated, it gives CASSYSVGRYEQYF.

This clonotype was recorded many times. This sequence joins TRBV6-2 or TRBV6-3 and TRBJ2-7; D might be TRBD2 (7 bases). The CDR3 runs to 15 residues. V was shortened by 2 bases and J by 0 bases, with 11 bases between the two germline ends. The germline CDR1 and CDR2 sequences are MNHEY and SVGEGT. CDR3 residues: CASSYAGAGSYEQYF. CDR3 bases: TGTGCCAGCAGTTACGCGGGGGCCGGCTCCTACGAGCAGTACTTC.

This clonotype came up many times. The J gene is TRBJ2-7, the V gene TRBV7-2; D uncertain. Germline assignment: CDR1 SGHTA and CDR2 FQGNSA. This CDR3 comprises 13 residues. The V end was cut by 2 bases, the J end by 6 bases, with 11 bases between. The CDR3: CASSLIVPAEQYF. CDR3 nucleotides: TGTGCCAGCAGCTTAATAGTCCCCGCCGAGCAGTACTTC.

This chain joins TRBV28 and TRBJ1-3; maybe TRBD1 (5 bases). CDR1 and CDR2 from the germline V gene are MDHEN and SYDVKM. Trimming removed 5 bases at V and 4 bases at J, with 15 bases between. The CDR3 contains 15 residues. The CDR3 reads CASSPPAGGGNTIYF. CDR3 in DNA: TGTGCCAGCAGTCCCCCAGCGGGGGGAGGAAACACCATATATTTT.

This clonotype appeared many times. The chain links TRBV7-2 to TRBJ2-7; perhaps D is TRBD1 or TRBD2 (6 bases each). V lost 1 base, J lost 3 bases, and 10 bases lay in between. The germline V gene encodes CDR1 SGHTA and CDR2 FQGNSA. The CDR3 covers 14 residues. The DNA for the CDR3 is TGTGCCAGCAGCTTAGACAAGGGGGGCTACGAGCAGTACTTC. As protein: CASSLDKGGYEQYF.

This clonotype was recorded many times. The chain uses TRBV7-9 and TRBJ2-7; no clear D. In germline, CDR1 is SEHNR, CDR2 FQNEAQ (reference sequence). V was pared by 3 bases and J by 0 bases, with 15 bases between. The CDR3 is 16 residues long. CDR3 bases: TGTGCCAGCAGCTTTGATGCTACCCGGAGCTCCTACGAGCAGTACTTC. Encoded protein: CASSFDATRSSYEQYF. The whole variable domain, filled in from reference TRBV7-9 and TRBJ2-7, reads DTGVSQNPRHKITKRGQNVTFRCDPISEHNRLYWYRQTLGQGPEFLTYFQNEAQLEKSRLLSDRFSAERPKGSFSTLEIQRTEQGDSAMYLCASSFDATRSSYEQYFGPGTRLTVT.

V and J are TRBV20-1 and TRBJ2-7; the D call may be TRBD1 or TRBD2 (5 bases each). Germline values: CDR1 DFQATT, CDR2 SNEGSKA (reference sequence). The CDR3 length is 14 residues. V gave up 5 bases and J gave up 5 bases, with 19 bases separating them. CDR3 sequence (DNA): TGCAGTGCTCAGCTAGTGGGGGACGTCAACGAGCAGTACTTC. Encoded protein: CSAQLVGDVNEQYF.

This chain uses TRBV4-2 with TRBJ2-7; possible D gene TRBD2, 6 bases. With 1 base removed from V and 4 bases from J, the gap between germline ends came to 14 bases. Germline CDR1 LGHNA, CDR2 YNFKEQ. The CDR3 is made up of 15 amino acids. The CDR3 DNA sequence: TGTGCCAGCAGCCAAGTTCGGGACTCGGCTTACGAGCAGTACTTC. It codes for CASSQVRDSAYEQYF.

This clonotype showed up many times. CDR3 residues: CASSLLAGGPVTDTQYF. Here the CDR3 DNA reads TGTGCCAGCAGCCTACTAGCGGGAGGGCCGGTGACAGATACGCAGTATTTT. The chain couples TRBV7-2 to TRBJ2-3; 13 bases fit TRBD2. V gave up 5 bases and J gave up 3 bases; unmatched junction bases: 8. Germline loops: CDR1 SGHTA, CDR2 FQGNSA. This CDR3 is 17 amino acids long.

The chain recombines TRBV29-1 with TRBJ2-7, with TRBD1 matching 10 bases. There are 12 residues in the CDR3. Germline V gene data show CDR1 as SQVTM and CDR2 as ANQGSEA. V trimming: 7 bases; J trimming: 1 base; junction bases outside the gene matches: 1. The CDR3 DNA reads TGCAGCGGGGGACAGGGGTCCTACGAGCAGTACTTC. Translated: CSGGQGSYEQYF.

The chain employs TRBV20-1 and TRBJ1-6; 7 bases are a match to TRBD1. V dropped 5 bases and J dropped 7; count of bases not matched to a gene: 8. Germline V gene lookup returns CDR1 DFQATT and CDR2 SNEGSKA (reference sequence). The CDR3 covers 14 residues. The CDR3 DNA reads TGCAGTGCTCGGCGGGACAGCTTAAATTCACCCCTCCACTTT. Residues: CSARRDSLNSPLHF.

This clonotype has ten or more counts. The genes are TRBV7-8 and TRBJ1-1; D is unresolved. The V end lost 2 bases, the J end lost 4 bases, and 5 bases lay between the germline ends. Germline values: CDR1 SGHVS, CDR2 FQNEAQ. CDR3 length equals 12 residues. The CDR3, as DNA: TGTGCCAGCAGCTTAATGGGCACTGAAGCTTTCTTT. Its protein is CASSLMGTEAFF.

Only a few counts were recorded for this clonotype. This chain connects TRBV5-6 to TRBJ1-2; 11 bases match TRBD1. CDR3 size: 13 residues. Per germline, CDR1 SGHDT and CDR2 YYEEEE. The ends lost 5 bases at V and 7 bases at J; junction bases unmatched: 4. The chain's CDR3 is CASSGTGGTGYTF. The CDR3 nucleotides read TGTGCCAGCAGTGGGACAGGGGGAACTGGCTACACCTTC.

V gene TRBV5-8 combines with J gene TRBJ2-7; D is perhaps TRBD2 (6 bases). From germline, CDR1 is SGHTS and CDR2 YDEGEE. The V and J ends lost 2 bases and 0 bases respectively, with 12 bases between them. The CDR3 is made up of 15 amino acids. The CDR3 is CASSFWRAPSYEQYF. CDR3 DNA: TGTGCCAGCAGCTTCTGGAGGGCCCCCTCCTACGAGCAGTACTTC.

The chain recombines TRBV7-6 with TRBJ1-1; weak D call: TRBD1 (5 bases). Trimming took off 3 bases at V and 9 bases at J, with 14 bases between the two ends. Germline assignment: CDR1 SGHVS and CDR2 FNYEAQ. The CDR3 has 13 amino acids. The CDR3 sequence is CASSFGDSAKAFF. The CDR3 DNA is TGTGCCAGCAGCTTCGGCGACAGTGCGAAAGCTTTCTTT.

This chain links TRBV7-6 with TRBJ2-1; maybe TRBD1 (6 bases). V gave up 1 base and J gave up 2 bases, with 12 bases separating them. Per the germline V gene, CDR1 is SGHVS and CDR2 is FNYEAQ. The CDR3 runs 16 residues. CDR3 in DNA: TGTGCCAGCAGCTTAGAAGGGGCAGGGGCCTACAATGAGCAGTTCTTC. Amino acids: CASSLEGAGAYNEQFF.

This chain joins TRBV7-9 and TRBJ2-5; a weak D match, TRBD1 (5 bases). Germline CDR1 SEHNR, CDR2 FQNEAQ (reference sequence). The V end was cut by 3 bases, the J end by 2 bases, with 13 bases between. The CDR3 is 15 amino acids. The CDR3 DNA sequence: TGTGCCAGCAGCTTTACCTACAGGAAACAAGAGACCCAGTACTTC. This sequence encodes CASSFTYRKQETQYF.

The chain joins TRBV28 to TRBJ2-5; TRBD2 is a possible D gene (6 bases). Deletions cut 7 bases from V and 5 bases from J, with 17 bases between. The CDR3 consists of 14 residues. Germline-derived CDR1 and CDR2 are MDHEN and SYDVKM. The DNA for the CDR3 is TGTGCCAGCACCCTAGGTTGGGGGGATGAGACCCAGTACTTC. Translating gives CASTLGWGDETQYF.

This clonotype was recorded a few times. This chain's CDR3 is CATQQGNEQYF. CDR3 coding DNA: TGTGCCACACAGCAGGGGAACGAGCAGTACTTC. V usage is TRBV24-1 and J usage is TRBJ2-7; tentative D call: TRBD1 (6 bases). V shed 10 bases and J shed 5 bases, with 11 bases lying between them. Germline lookup yields CDR1 KGHDR and CDR2 SFDVKD. This CDR3 is built from 11 residues.

This clonotype has at least ten counts. The CDR3 is CASSTHGQVRREQYF. The CDR3 DNA reads TGTGCCAGCAGTACGCACGGACAGGTCCGCAGGGAGCAGTACTTC. The J gene is TRBJ2-7, the V gene TRBV28, with 7 positions matching TRBD1. This CDR3 region has 15 residues. J gave up 7 bases and V 5 bases, and 14 bases lay outside the gene matches. In germline, CDR1 is MDHEN, CDR2 SYDVKM. Complete variable domain (other parts from reference TRBV28 and TRBJ2-7): DVKVTQSSRYLVKRTGEKVFLECVQDMDHENMFWYRQDPGLGLRLIYFSYDVKMKEKGDIPEGYSVSREKKERFSLILESASTNQTSMYLCASSTHGQVRREQYFGPGTRLTVT.

This clonotype was seen a handful of times. The chain combines TRBV28 with TRBJ1-6; no clear D gene. Germline assignment: CDR1 MDHEN and CDR2 SYDVKM. The CDR3 has 14 residues. The V and J ends lost 3 bases and 14 bases respectively, with 17 bases between them. The CDR3 here is CASSFYQLGAALHF. CDR3 DNA sequence: TGTGCCAGCAGTTTCTACCAGCTGGGAGCAGCCCTCCACTTT.